These T cell receptor beta chains were read from a single sample in a study of blood T cell repertoires in COVID-19. The repertoire was sequenced with immunoSEQ multiplex PCR; TCRdb's copy has only in-frame clones and lacks some. The sample contains 190,000 or so clones, 86% of which appear only once. The sample was PBMCs or T cells enriched from blood (not recorded which). The receptors come from a woman aged 25 to 39 who had been exposed to COVID-19. The CDR3 runs from the conserved cysteine through the conserved F or W. D genes are given only for firm matches. Some rows mark clone size as missing; the rest say once, few, many or name a class of expanded clone.

v_gene: TRBV3-1/TRBV3-2; d_gene: .; j_gene: TRBJ2-7; abundance: .; CDR3aa: CASSPAGRDYEQYF; CDR3nt: TGTGCCAGCAGCCCCGCGGGGAGAGACTACGAGCAGTACTTC
v_gene: TRBV3-1/TRBV3-2; d_gene: TRBD1; j_gene: TRBJ1-4; abundance: few; CDR3aa: CASSQGDRANEKLFF; CDR3nt: TGTGCCAGCAGCCAAGGGGACAGGGCAAATGAAAAACTGTTTTTT
v_gene: TRBV18; d_gene: TRBD1; j_gene: TRBJ1-1; abundance: .; CDR3aa: CASSLSQGANTEAFF; CDR3nt: TGTGCCAGCTCACTCTCACAGGGGGCGAACACTGAAGCTTTCTTT
v_gene: TRBV7-2; d_gene: .; j_gene: TRBJ2-2; abundance: .; CDR3aa: CASSLNGRGNTGELFF; CDR3nt: TGTGCCAGCAGCCTCAATGGAAGGGGGAACACCGGGGAGCTGTTTTTT
v_gene: TRBV27; d_gene: TRBD1; j_gene: TRBJ1-1; abundance: once; CDR3aa: CASRLESGGWVTEAFF; CDR3nt: TGTGCCAGCAGATTAGAATCAGGGGGCTGGGTCACTGAAGCTTTCTTT
v_gene: TRBV7-8; d_gene: .; j_gene: TRBJ1-5; abundance: .; CDR3aa: CASTAMDRLSNQPQHF; CDR3nt: TGTGCCAGCACCGCCATGGACAGACTTAGCAATCAGCCCCAGCATTTT
v_gene: TRBV7-2; d_gene: TRBD2; j_gene: TRBJ2-7; abundance: .; CDR3aa: CASSLAGSGTIYYEQYF; CDR3nt: TGTGCCAGCAGCTTAGCGGGTAGCGGGACGATCTACTACGAGCAGTACTTC
v_gene: TRBV3-1/TRBV3-2; d_gene: .; j_gene: TRBJ1-1; abundance: once; CDR3aa: CASSQGARNTEAFF; CDR3nt: TGTGCCAGCAGCCAGGGGGCTAGGAACACTGAAGCTTTCTTT
v_gene: TRBV5-1; d_gene: TRBD2; j_gene: TRBJ2-7; abundance: .; CDR3aa: CASSSAGRSSYEQYF; CDR3nt: TGCGCCAGCAGCTCCGCCGGGAGGAGCTCCTACGAGCAGTACTTC
v_gene: TRBV5-1; d_gene: .; j_gene: TRBJ2-4; abundance: .; CDR3aa: CASSLARAENIQYF; CDR3nt: TGCGCCAGCAGCTTGGCCAGGGCAGAAAACATTCAGTACTTC
v_gene: TRBV30; d_gene: .; j_gene: TRBJ1-6; abundance: .; CDR3aa: CAWSDSSPLHF; CDR3nt: TGTGCCTGGAGTGACTCGTCCCCCCTCCACTTT
v_gene: TRBV27; d_gene: .; j_gene: TRBJ1-4; abundance: .; CDR3aa: CASSFGGDEKLFF; CDR3nt: TGTGCCAGCAGTTTTGGCGGGGATGAAAAACTGTTTTTT
v_gene: TRBV4-1; d_gene: .; j_gene: TRBJ2-5; abundance: .; CDR3aa: CASSQASGNLAQYF; CDR3nt: TGCGCCAGCAGCCAAGCGTCCGGGAACCTGGCCCAGTACTTC
v_gene: TRBV9; d_gene: .; j_gene: TRBJ2-5; abundance: .; CDR3aa: CASSTRRGGTDYQETQYF; CDR3nt: TGTGCCAGCAGCACTCGAAGAGGGGGGACAGATTACCAAGAGACCCAGTACTTC
v_gene: TRBV19; d_gene: TRBD2; j_gene: TRBJ2-2; abundance: .; CDR3aa: CASSRTAGTSHPGELFF; CDR3nt: TGTGCCAGTAGTAGAACGGCCGGGACTAGTCACCCCGGGGAGCTGTTTTTT
v_gene: TRBV29-1; d_gene: .; j_gene: TRBJ2-1; abundance: .; CDR3aa: CSVDGRGVFF; CDR3nt: TGCAGCGTTGACGGCCGGGGAGTATTCTTC
v_gene: TRBV5-1; d_gene: TRBD1; j_gene: TRBJ1-1; abundance: .; CDR3aa: CASSLQGIPNTEAFF; CDR3nt: TGCGCCAGCAGCTTACAGGGGATCCCAAACACTGAAGCTTTCTTT
v_gene: TRBV19; d_gene: TRBD1; j_gene: TRBJ2-7; abundance: .; CDR3aa: CASSKGTAIYEQYF; CDR3nt: TGTGCCAGTAGTAAAGGGACAGCTATTTACGAGCAGTACTTC
v_gene: TRBV15; d_gene: .; j_gene: TRBJ2-1; abundance: once; CDR3aa: CATSRVRGGNEQFF; CDR3nt: TGTGCCACCAGCAGAGTTCGGGGTGGCAATGAGCAGTTCTTC
v_gene: TRBV6-5; d_gene: TRBD1; j_gene: TRBJ1-6; abundance: .; CDR3aa: CASSPTGGGSPLHF; CDR3nt: TGTGCCAGCAGTCCCACAGGGGGGGGTTCACCCCTCCACTTT
v_gene: TRBV21-1; d_gene: .; j_gene: TRBJ1-2; abundance: .; CDR3aa: CASSEPTGNCYYGYTF; CDR3nt: TGTGCCAGCAGCGAACCCACAGGGAATTGTTACTATGGCTACACCTTC
v_gene: TRBV10-1; d_gene: .; j_gene: TRBJ1-5; abundance: .; CDR3aa: CASPGPHPQHF; CDR3nt: TGCGCCAGCCCAGGGCCTCACCCCCAGCATTTT
v_gene: TRBV2; d_gene: .; j_gene: TRBJ1-2; abundance: .; CDR3aa: CASSEEWQGIEGYTF; CDR3nt: TGTGCCAGCAGTGAAGAGTGGCAGGGGATAGAAGGCTACACCTTC
v_gene: TRBV13; d_gene: .; j_gene: TRBJ2-7; abundance: few; CDR3aa: CASSLAGSLLEQYF; CDR3nt: TGTGCCAGCAGCTTAGCGGGGAGCTTATTGGAGCAGTACTTC
v_gene: TRBV10-3; d_gene: .; j_gene: TRBJ1-1; abundance: .; CDR3aa: CAARDNSNTEAFF; CDR3nt: TGTGCCGCCCGGGACAACTCGAATACTGAAGCTTTCTTT
v_gene: TRBV5-6; d_gene: .; j_gene: TRBJ2-4; abundance: once; CDR3aa: CASKLQGAKNIQYF; CDR3nt: TGTGCCAGCAAACTACAGGGAGCCAAAAACATTCAGTACTTC
v_gene: TRBV5-1; d_gene: .; j_gene: TRBJ2-7; abundance: .; CDR3aa: CASSPFRDNYEQYF; CDR3nt: TGCGCCAGCAGCCCATTCCGGGACAACTACGAGCAGTACTTC
v_gene: TRBV2; d_gene: .; j_gene: TRBJ1-4; abundance: few; CDR3aa: CASSEPETSNEKLFF; CDR3nt: TGTGCCAGCAGCGAACCGGAGACTTCTAATGAAAAACTGTTTTTT
v_gene: TRBV6-5; d_gene: .; j_gene: TRBJ2-7; abundance: .; CDR3aa: CASSTGQGGPYEQYF; CDR3nt: TGTGCCAGCAGTACCGGACAGGGAGGGCCATACGAGCAGTACTTC
v_gene: TRBV9; d_gene: TRBD1; j_gene: TRBJ2-1; abundance: .; CDR3aa: CASSAGGRYNEQFF; CDR3nt: TGTGCCAGCAGCGCAGGGGGCAGGTACAATGAGCAGTTCTTC
v_gene: TRBV24-1; d_gene: .; j_gene: TRBJ2-3; abundance: once; CDR3aa: CATSDTGGTSTDTQYF; CDR3nt: TGTGCCACCAGTGATACCGGAGGGACTAGCACAGATACGCAGTATTTT
v_gene: TRBV3-1/TRBV3-2; d_gene: .; j_gene: TRBJ2-2; abundance: .; CDR3aa: CASSHSRITGELFF; CDR3nt: TGTGCCAGCAGCCATTCGAGGATTACCGGGGAGCTGTTTTTT
v_gene: TRBV6-5; d_gene: TRBD1; j_gene: TRBJ1-4; abundance: once; CDR3aa: CASSLQTGGNEKLFF; CDR3nt: TGTGCCAGCAGTCTGCAGACAGGGGGTAATGAAAAACTGTTTTTT
v_gene: TRBV2; d_gene: .; j_gene: TRBJ2-7; abundance: .; CDR3aa: CASSVQDSYEQYF; CDR3nt: TGTGCCAGCAGTGTCCAGGATTCCTACGAGCAGTACTTC
v_gene: TRBV12-5; d_gene: TRBD1; j_gene: TRBJ2-2; abundance: .; CDR3aa: CASGWMGQGVGGELFF; CDR3nt: TGTGCTAGTGGTTGGATGGGACAGGGGGTTGGCGGGGAGCTGTTTTTT